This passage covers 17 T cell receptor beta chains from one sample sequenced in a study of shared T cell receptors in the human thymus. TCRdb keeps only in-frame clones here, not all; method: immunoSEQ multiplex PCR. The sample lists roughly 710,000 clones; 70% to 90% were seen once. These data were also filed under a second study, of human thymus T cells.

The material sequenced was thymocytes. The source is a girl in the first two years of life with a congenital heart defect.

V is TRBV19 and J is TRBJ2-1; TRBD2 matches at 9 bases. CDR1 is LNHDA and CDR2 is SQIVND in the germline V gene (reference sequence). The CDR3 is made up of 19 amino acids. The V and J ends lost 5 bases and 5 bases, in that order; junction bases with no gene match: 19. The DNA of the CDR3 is TGTGCCAGTAGTTCGAGACTGGCAGCGGGGGGCCAGAGAAACAATGAGCAGTTCTTC. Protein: CASSSRLAAGGQRNNEQFF.

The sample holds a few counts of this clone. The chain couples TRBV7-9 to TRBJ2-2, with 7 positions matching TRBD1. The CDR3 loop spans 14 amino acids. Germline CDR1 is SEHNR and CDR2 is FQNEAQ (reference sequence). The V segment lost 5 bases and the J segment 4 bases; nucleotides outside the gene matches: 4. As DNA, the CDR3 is TGTGCCAGCAGCCGAACAGGGGCCACCGGGGAGCTGTTTTTT. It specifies CASSRTGATGELFF.

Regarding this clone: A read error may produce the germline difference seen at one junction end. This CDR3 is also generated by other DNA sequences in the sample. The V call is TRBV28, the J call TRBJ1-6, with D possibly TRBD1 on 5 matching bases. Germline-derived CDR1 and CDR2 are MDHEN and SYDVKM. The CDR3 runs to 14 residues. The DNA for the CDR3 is TGTGCCAGCAGGGGGACTGTAGATAATTCCCCCCTCCACTTT. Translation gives CASRGTVDNSPLHF.

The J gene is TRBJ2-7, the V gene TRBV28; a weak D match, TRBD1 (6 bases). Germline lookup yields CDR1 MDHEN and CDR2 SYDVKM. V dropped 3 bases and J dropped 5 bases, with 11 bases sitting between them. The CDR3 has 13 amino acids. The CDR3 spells CASSLNRAHEQYF. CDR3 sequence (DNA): TGTGCCAGCAGTTTGAACAGGGCACACGAGCAGTACTTC. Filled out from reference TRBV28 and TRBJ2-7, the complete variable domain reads DVKVTQSSRYLVKRTGEKVFLECVQDMDHENMFWYRQDPGLGLRLIYFSYDVKMKEKGDIPEGYSVSREKKERFSLILESASTNQTSMYLCASSLNRAHEQYFGPGTRLTVT.

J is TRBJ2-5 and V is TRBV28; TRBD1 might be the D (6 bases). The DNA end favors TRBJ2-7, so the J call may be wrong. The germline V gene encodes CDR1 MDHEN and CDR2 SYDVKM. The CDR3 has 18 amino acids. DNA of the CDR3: TGTGCCAGCAGTTCAACCGGGACACGGAGTTATATGATCTACGAGCAGTACTTC. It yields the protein CASSSTGTRSYMIYEQYF.

DNA for the CDR3: TGTGCCAGCAGCGAAAAGACAAGACGGAACACTGAAGCTTTCTTT. Amino acids: CASSEKTRRNTEAFF. The chain couples TRBV2 to TRBJ1-1, with D uncertain. Germline assignment: CDR1 SNHLY and CDR2 FYNNEI. The CDR3 extends over 15 amino acids. Trimming cost V 6 bases and J 1 base, with 15 bases left between them.

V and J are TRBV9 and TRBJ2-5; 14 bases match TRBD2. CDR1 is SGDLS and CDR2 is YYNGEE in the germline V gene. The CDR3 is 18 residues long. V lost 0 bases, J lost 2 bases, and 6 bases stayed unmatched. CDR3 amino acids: CASSVEGGLAGGQETQYF. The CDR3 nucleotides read TGTGCCAGCAGCGTAGAGGGCGGACTAGCGGGGGGACAAGAGACCCAGTACTTC.

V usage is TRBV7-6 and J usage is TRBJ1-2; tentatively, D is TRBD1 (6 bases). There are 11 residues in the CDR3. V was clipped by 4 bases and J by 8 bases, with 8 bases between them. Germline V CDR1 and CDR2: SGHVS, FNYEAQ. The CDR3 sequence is CASSSTGGYTF. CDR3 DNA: TGTGCCAGCAGCTCGACAGGAGGCTACACCTTC.

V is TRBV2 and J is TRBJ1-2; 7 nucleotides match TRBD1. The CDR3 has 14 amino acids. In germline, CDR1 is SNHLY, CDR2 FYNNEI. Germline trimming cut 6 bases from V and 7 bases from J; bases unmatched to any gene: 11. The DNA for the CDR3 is TGTGCCAGCAGGGACAGGAAAACGGGCCGTGGCTACACCTTC. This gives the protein CASRDRKTGRGYTF.

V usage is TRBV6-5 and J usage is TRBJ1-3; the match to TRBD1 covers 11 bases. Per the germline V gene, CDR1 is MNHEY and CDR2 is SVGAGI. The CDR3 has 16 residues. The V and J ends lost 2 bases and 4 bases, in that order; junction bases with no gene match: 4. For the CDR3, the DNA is TGTGCCAGCAGTTACCCGGGACAGGGGGAAGGAAACACCATATATTTT. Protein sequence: CASSYPGQGEGNTIYF.

The CDR3 region is CASSMAPGNTEAFF. The CDR3 bases are TGTGCCAGCAGCATGGCTCCGGGGAACACTGAAGCTTTCTTT. This rearrangement joins TRBV5-4 to TRBJ1-1; D is unresolved. This CDR3 comprises 14 residues. Trimming shortened V by 4 bases and J by 1 base, and 11 bases separated the two germline ends. Germline assignment: CDR1 SGHNT and CDR2 YYREEE (reference sequence).

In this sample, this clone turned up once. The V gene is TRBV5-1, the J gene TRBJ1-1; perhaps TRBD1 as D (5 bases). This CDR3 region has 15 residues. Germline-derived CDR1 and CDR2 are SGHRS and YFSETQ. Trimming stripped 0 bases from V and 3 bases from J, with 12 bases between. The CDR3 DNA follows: TGCGCCAGCAGCTTGGATAGGGGTGATGACACTGAAGCTTTCTTT. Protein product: CASSLDRGDDTEAFF.

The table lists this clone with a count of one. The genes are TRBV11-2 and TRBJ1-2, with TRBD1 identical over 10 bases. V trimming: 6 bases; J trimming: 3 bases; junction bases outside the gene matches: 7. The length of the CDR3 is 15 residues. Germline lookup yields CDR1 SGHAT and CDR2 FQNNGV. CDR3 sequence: CASRARGTGDYGYTF. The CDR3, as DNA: TGTGCCAGCAGGGCGAGGGGGACAGGGGACTATGGCTACACCTTC.

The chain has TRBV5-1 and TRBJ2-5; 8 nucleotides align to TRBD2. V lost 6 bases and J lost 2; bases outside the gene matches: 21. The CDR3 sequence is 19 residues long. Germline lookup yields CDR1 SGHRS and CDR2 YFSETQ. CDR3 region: CASTPIPGGGHRQQETQYF. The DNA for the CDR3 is TGCGCCAGCACTCCTATACCCGGGGGGGGGCACAGACAACAAGAGACCCAGTACTTC.

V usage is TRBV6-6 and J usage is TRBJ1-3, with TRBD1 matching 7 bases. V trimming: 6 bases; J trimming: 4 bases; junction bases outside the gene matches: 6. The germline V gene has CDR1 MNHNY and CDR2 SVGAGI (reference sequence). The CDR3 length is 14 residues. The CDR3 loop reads CASSPDRAGNTIYF. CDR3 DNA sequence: TGTGCCAGCAGCCCTGACAGGGCAGGAAACACCATATATTTT.

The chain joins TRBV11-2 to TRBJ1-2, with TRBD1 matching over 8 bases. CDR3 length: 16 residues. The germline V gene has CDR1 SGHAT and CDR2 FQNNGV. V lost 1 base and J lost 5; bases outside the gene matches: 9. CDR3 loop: CASSLGRQGNRYGYTF. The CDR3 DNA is TGTGCCAGCAGCTTAGGACGACAGGGGAACCGGTATGGCTACACCTTC.

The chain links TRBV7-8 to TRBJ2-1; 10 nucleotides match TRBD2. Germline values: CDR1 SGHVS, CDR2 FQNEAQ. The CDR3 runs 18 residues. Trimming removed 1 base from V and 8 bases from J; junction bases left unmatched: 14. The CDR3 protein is CASSLVVLAGAPWDEQFF. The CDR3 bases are TGTGCCAGCAGCTTAGTGGTCCTAGCGGGGGCTCCCTGGGATGAGCAGTTCTTC.